This T cell receptor beta chain was captured in a study of human T cells and chemical hapten exposure. Study-wide background: Sensitization applied 2% DPC to 2 cm by 2 cm of upper inner arm skin. For the roughly 24-week duration of the study, patients were given weekly doses of diphenylcyclopropenone on the scalp.

Whole-study results and caveats: Patch test score showed a positive correlation with PT1 expanded TCR counts. The study found expanded TCRs formed significantly more large CDR3 similarity clusters than controls.

This clonotype showed up just a few times. Antigen unknown. The time point: patch test 1, 2 weeks after DPC sensitization. Treatment of the sample: therapeutic diphenylcyclopropenone sensitization with weekly scalp DPC. TCRdb called the RACE reads again in MiXCR, with one record for every CDR3 protein. In the table there are 80,000 or so distinct CDR3 sequences, about 10% of which are singletons. Trimming removed 6 bases from V and 7 bases from J, with 16 bases in between. The germline V gene encodes CDR1 LNHDA and CDR2 SQIVND (reference sequence). The CDR3 runs 14 residues. The V gene is TRBV19, the J gene TRBJ1-5; perhaps TRBD1 as D (5 bases). The sequenced sample was whole blood, obtained in connection with sensitization to the hapten diphenylcyclopropenone (DPC). This TCR was sampled from a woman between 50 and 59 years old with alopecia areata. Some clones in this sample may be carry-over from other donors' samples. The CDR3 reads CASSQRGSLQPQHF. DNA for the CDR3: TGTGCCAGTAGCCAGCGGGGGTCCCTCCAGCCCCAGCATTTT.